A selection of T cell receptor beta chains follows, all from one sample in a study of T cells after yellow fever vaccination. Via MiXCR, TCRdb re-called the 5' RACE reads, giving one row per CDR3 protein. The top ten hold about a sixth of the sample, which has some 390,000 distinct CDR3 sequences, roughly a sixth seen once. The sample was PBMCs, taken before the yellow fever booster vaccination. All receptors come from a man between 18 and 35 years old who received the YFV17D yellow fever vaccine. CDR3s include the opening cysteine and the closing phenylalanine or tryptophan. Each record gives: D gene, clone size, J gene, V gene, CDR3 protein, CDR3 DNA. The D gene is left open where the match is weak. Part of the rows lack a size; the others show once, few, many or a class for expanded clones.

>TRBD1|.|TRBJ1-6|TRBV7-6
CASSFRGQPDGSPLHF
TGTGCCAGCAGCTTTAGGGGACAGCCGGATGGATCACCCCTCCACTTT
>.|few|TRBJ1-1|TRBV10-3
CAIRPALGNTEAFF
TGTGCCATCAGGCCAGCTCTGGGGAACACTGAAGCTTTCTTT
>.|.|TRBJ1-1|TRBV6-5
CASSYAAGSEAFF
TGTGCCAGCAGTTACGCAGCGGGAAGTGAAGCTTTCTTT
>.|.|TRBJ1-2|TRBV5-5
CASSLASGVWGYTF
TGTGCCAGCAGCTTGGCGTCAGGGGTCTGGGGCTACACCTTC
>.|.|TRBJ1-2|TRBV7-8
CASSFRESGYTF
TGTGCCAGCAGCTTTCGGGAGTCAGGCTACACCTTC
>.|.|TRBJ2-2|TRBV28
CASSFSGTRTYTGELFF
TGTGCCAGCAGTTTTTCCGGGACAAGAACTTACACCGGGGAGCTGTTTTTT
>TRBD2|few|TRBJ2-1|TRBV12-3/TRBV12-4
CASRTLIGGTYNEQFF
TGTGCCAGCAGGACACTGATCGGGGGGACCTACAATGAGCAGTTCTTC
>.|.|TRBJ2-1|TRBV20-1
CSARGLRSSYNEQFF
TGCAGTGCTAGAGGACTGAGAAGCTCCTACAATGAGCAGTTCTTC
>TRBD1|.|TRBJ2-7|TRBV6-1
CASSTRGQGRSYEQYF
TGTGCCAGCAGTACCCGCGGACAGGGACGGTCCTACGAGCAGTACTTC
>TRBD2|.|TRBJ2-7|TRBV7-3
CASSPAGGGYEQYF
TGTGCCAGCAGCCCGGCGGGAGGGGGCTACGAGCAGTACTTC
>.|.|TRBJ1-1|TRBV4-3
CASYGHGTEAFF
TGCGCCAGTTATGGTCATGGCACTGAAGCTTTCTTT
>TRBD2|few|TRBJ2-5|TRBV11-2
CASSQGLAGGLETQYF
TGTGCCAGCAGCCAAGGACTAGCGGGGGGGCTGGAGACCCAGTACTTC
>.|few|TRBJ2-7|TRBV6-2/TRBV6-3
CASSRVTYEQYF
TGTGCCAGCAGTCGCGTGACCTACGAGCAGTACTTC
>TRBD1|few|TRBJ2-3|TRBV24-1
CATSARGQGDADTQYF
TGTGCCACCAGTGCTCGTGGACAGGGTGATGCAGATACGCAGTATTTT
>.|.|TRBJ1-5|TRBV9
CASSVGSGTGQPQHF
TGTGCCAGCAGCGTCGGTTCAGGGACGGGGCAGCCCCAGCATTTT
>TRBD2|few|TRBJ2-1|TRBV7-9
CASSSTGTRSYNEQFF
TGTGCCAGCAGCTCGACCGGGACTAGGTCCTACAATGAGCAGTTCTTC
>.|few|TRBJ1-2|TRBV18
CASSWGNNYGYTF
TGTGCCAGCTCATGGGGGAACAACTATGGCTACACCTTC
>.|few|TRBJ2-5|TRBV9
CASSVTGIQETQYF
TGTGCCAGCAGCGTAACCGGGATCCAAGAGACCCAGTACTTC
>TRBD2|few|TRBJ2-3|TRBV20-1
CSASRGGEGTDTQYF
TGCAGTGCTTCTCGGGGGGGAGAGGGCACAGATACGCAGTATTTT
>TRBD2|.|TRBJ2-1|TRBV6-5
CASTPSGGNNEQFF
TGTGCCAGCACACCTAGCGGGGGGAACAATGAGCAGTTCTTC
>.|.|TRBJ2-1|TRBV7-3
CASSSYPGRLGSGNEQFF
TGTGCCAGCAGCTCCTACCCGGGCAGGTTGGGGTCGGGCAATGAGCAGTTCTTC
>.|many|TRBJ2-3|TRBV5-1
CASSQPEGDTQYF
TGCGCCAGCAGCCAACCAGAAGGGGATACGCAGTATTTT
>.|.|TRBJ2-1|TRBV7-6
CASTLRDNEQFF
TGTGCCAGCACCCTCCGGGACAATGAGCAGTTCTTC
>TRBD1|.|TRBJ2-4|TRBV5-5
CASRATGLAKNIQYF
TGTGCCAGCAGAGCGACAGGGCTAGCCAAAAACATTCAGTACTTC
>TRBD2|few|TRBJ2-1|TRBV9
CASSAVAGLEQFF
TGTGCCAGCAGCGCAGTAGCGGGGCTTGAGCAGTTCTTC
>TRBD1|.|TRBJ2-3|TRBV29-1
CSVEGGQGADADTQYF
TGCAGCGTTGAAGGGGGACAGGGGGCTGACGCAGATACGCAGTATTTT
>.|.|TRBJ1-1|TRBV5-1
CASLPGNGGSTEAFF
TGCGCCAGCCTCCCAGGGAATGGAGGTAGCACTGAAGCTTTCTTT
>.|few|TRBJ2-2|TRBV25-1
CASSESGINTGELFF
TGTGCCAGCAGTGAATCCGGGATAAACACCGGGGAGCTGTTTTTT
>.|few|TRBJ2-1|TRBV7-3
CASRETRNNEQFF
TGTGCCAGCAGGGAAACGAGGAACAATGAGCAGTTCTTC
>.|many|TRBJ1-6|TRBV3-1
CASSHAGYNSPLHF
TGTGCCAGCAGCCATGCGGGCTATAATTCACCCCTCCACTTT
>TRBD1|few|TRBJ1-4|TRBV20-1
CSASAQGEANEKLFF
TGCAGTGCTAGTGCACAGGGGGAGGCTAATGAAAAACTGTTTTTT
>TRBD1|.|TRBJ1-2|TRBV20-1
CSARERDRNDGYTF
TGCAGTGCTAGAGAGAGGGACAGGAATGATGGCTACACCTTC
>TRBD1|many|TRBJ2-3|TRBV20-1
CSARGTDMNTQYF
TGCAGTGCTAGGGGGACAGATATGAATACGCAGTATTTT
>.|.|TRBJ2-5|TRBV5-1
CASSLTASPQETQYF
TGCGCCAGCAGCTTAACGGCCTCACCCCAAGAGACCCAGTACTTC
>TRBD1|few|TRBJ1-1|TRBV5-1
CASSSRTGVMNTEAFF
TGCGCCAGCAGCTCACGGACAGGGGTAATGAACACTGAAGCTTTCTTT
>.|.|TRBJ2-7|TRBV14
CASSQYSQGSYEQYF
TGTGCCAGCAGCCAATATAGCCAGGGATCCTACGAGCAGTACTTC
>TRBD1|few|TRBJ1-4|TRBV4-1
CASSPDNSRQGEKLFF
TGCGCCAGCAGCCCCGACAACTCTCGACAGGGGGAAAAACTGTTTTTT
>.|.|TRBJ1-1|TRBV11-2
CASSAKWGARVRTEAFF
TGTGCCAGCAGCGCTAAATGGGGGGCCAGGGTGCGTACTGAAGCTTTCTTT
>.|.|TRBJ2-1|TRBV4-3
CASSQVAVGGLPLPYNEQFF
TGCGCCAGCAGCCAAGTTGCGGTCGGAGGGCTCCCACTGCCCTACAATGAGCAGTTCTTC
>TRBD1|.|TRBJ2-1|TRBV5-4
CASSPPGQGAINEQFF
TGTGCCAGCAGCCCCCCCGGGCAGGGGGCGATCAATGAGCAGTTCTTC
>TRBD1|.|TRBJ1-2|TRBV6-5
CASSWDRAVMGYGYTF
TGTGCCAGCAGTTGGGACAGGGCTGTTATGGGCTATGGCTACACCTTC
>.|.|TRBJ1-2|TRBV5-1
CASSPGEGGYGYTF
TGCGCCAGCAGCCCAGGGGAAGGGGGTTATGGCTACACCTTC
>.|.|TRBJ2-7|TRBV30
CALYTGTNLYEQYF
TGTGCCCTCTACACCGGGACAAACCTTTACGAGCAGTACTTC
>TRBD1|few|TRBJ1-5|TRBV15
CATSIGGQGYQPQHF
TGTGCCACCAGCATCGGGGGACAGGGCTATCAGCCCCAGCATTTT
>TRBD1|few|TRBJ1-2|TRBV7-3
CASSLYGDRFYGYTF
TGTGCCAGCAGCTTGTACGGGGACAGATTCTATGGCTACACCTTC
>.|many|TRBJ2-2|TRBV5-1
CASRKAGTNTGELFF
TGCGCCAGCAGAAAAGCTGGAACGAACACCGGGGAGCTGTTTTTT
>.|.|TRBJ2-2|TRBV5-1
CASSLAGSGNTGELFF
TGCGCCAGCAGTTTGGCAGGTAGCGGGAACACCGGGGAGCTGTTTTTT
>.|.|TRBJ1-4|TRBV14
CASSLKGQVEKLFF
TGTGCCAGCAGCCTCAAGGGCCAGGTTGAAAAACTGTTTTTT
>.|.|TRBJ2-7|TRBV19
CASRALLGYEQYF
TGTGCCAGTAGGGCCCTTTTGGGCTACGAGCAGTACTTC